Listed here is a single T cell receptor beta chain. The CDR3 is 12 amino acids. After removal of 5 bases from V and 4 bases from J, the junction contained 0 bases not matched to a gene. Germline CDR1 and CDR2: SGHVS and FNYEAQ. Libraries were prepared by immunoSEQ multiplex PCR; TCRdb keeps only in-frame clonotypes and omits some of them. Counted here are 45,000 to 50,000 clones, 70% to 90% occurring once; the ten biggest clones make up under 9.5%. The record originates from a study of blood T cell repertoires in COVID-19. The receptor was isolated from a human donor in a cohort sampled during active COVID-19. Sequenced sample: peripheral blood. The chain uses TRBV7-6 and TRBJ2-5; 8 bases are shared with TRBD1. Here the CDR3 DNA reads TGTGCCAGCAGCGACAGGGGAGAGACCCAGTACTTC. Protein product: CASSDRGETQYF.